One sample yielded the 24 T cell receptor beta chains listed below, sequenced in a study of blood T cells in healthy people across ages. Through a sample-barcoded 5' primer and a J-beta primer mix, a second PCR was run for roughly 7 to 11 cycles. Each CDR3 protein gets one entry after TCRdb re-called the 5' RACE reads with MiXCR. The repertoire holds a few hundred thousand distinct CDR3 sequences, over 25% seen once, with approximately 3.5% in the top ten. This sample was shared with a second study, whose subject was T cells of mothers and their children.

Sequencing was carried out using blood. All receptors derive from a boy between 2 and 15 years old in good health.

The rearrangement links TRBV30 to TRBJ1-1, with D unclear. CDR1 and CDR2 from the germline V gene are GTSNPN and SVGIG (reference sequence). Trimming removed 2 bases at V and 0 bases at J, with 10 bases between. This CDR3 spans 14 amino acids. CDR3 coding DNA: TGTGCCTGGAGTCGGAGGCAGATGAACACTGAAGCTTTCTTT. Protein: CAWSRRQMNTEAFF.

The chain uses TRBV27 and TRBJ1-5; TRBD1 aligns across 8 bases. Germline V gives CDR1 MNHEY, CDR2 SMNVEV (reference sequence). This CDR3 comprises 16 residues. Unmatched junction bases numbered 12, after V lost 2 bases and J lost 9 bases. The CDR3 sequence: CASSLATDRAGAPQHF. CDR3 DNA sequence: TGTGCCAGCAGTTTAGCAACGGACAGGGCAGGTGCGCCCCAGCATTTT.

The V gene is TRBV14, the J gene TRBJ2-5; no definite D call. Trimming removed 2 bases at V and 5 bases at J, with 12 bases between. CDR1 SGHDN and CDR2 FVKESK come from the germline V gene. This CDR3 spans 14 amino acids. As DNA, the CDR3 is TGTGCCAGCAGCCAATATTCCGGTGGGGAGACCCAGTACTTC. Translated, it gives CASSQYSGGETQYF.

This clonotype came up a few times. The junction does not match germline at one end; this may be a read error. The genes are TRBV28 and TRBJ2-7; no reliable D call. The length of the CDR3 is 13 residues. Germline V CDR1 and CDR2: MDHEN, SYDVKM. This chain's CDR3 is CASSFFPLGEQYF. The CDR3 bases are TGTGCCAGTAGTTTTTTCCCTCTGGGTGAGCAGTACTTC.

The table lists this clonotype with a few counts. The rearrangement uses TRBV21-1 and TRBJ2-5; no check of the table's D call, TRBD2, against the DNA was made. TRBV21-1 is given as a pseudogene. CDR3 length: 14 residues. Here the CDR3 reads CASSPERGQETQYF. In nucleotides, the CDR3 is TGTGCCAGCAGCCCCGAGCGGGGCCAAGAGACCCAGTACTTC.

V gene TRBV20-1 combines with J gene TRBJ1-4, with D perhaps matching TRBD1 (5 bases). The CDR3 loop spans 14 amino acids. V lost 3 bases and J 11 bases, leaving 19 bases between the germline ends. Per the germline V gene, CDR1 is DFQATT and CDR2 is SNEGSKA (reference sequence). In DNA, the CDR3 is TGCAGTGCTAGTCAGGGAGGGGAAAAGGCGAAACTGTTTTTT. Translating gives CSASQGGEKAKLFF.

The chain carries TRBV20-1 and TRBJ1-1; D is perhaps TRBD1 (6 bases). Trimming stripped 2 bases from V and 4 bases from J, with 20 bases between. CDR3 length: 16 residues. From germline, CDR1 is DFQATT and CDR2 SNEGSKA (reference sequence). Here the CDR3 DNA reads TGCAGTGCTAGAAGTCCGGTAGGGGGTCCTGGCACTGAAGCTTTCTTT. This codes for CSARSPVGGPGTEAFF.

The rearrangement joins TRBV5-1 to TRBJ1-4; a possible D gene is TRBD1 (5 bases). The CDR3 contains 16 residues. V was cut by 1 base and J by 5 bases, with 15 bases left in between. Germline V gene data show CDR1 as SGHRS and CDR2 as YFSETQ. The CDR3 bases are TGCGCCAGCAGCTTGTTATCGGGAAAGGGGAATGAAAAACTGTTTTTT. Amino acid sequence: CASSLLSGKGNEKLFF.

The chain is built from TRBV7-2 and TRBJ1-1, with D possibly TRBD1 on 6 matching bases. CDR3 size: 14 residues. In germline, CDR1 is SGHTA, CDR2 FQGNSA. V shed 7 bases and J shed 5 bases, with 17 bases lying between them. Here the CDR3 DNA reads TGTGCCAGCATCCCCAGGGGCTTTATTACTGAAGCTTTCTTT. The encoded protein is CASIPRGFITEAFF.

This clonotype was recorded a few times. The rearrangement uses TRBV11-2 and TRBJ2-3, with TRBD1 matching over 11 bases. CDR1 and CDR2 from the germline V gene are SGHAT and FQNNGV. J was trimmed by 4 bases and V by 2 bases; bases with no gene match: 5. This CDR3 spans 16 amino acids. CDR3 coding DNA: TGTGCCAGCAGCTTAACCTGGACAGGGGGCGCAGATACGCAGTATTTT. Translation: CASSLTWTGGADTQYF.

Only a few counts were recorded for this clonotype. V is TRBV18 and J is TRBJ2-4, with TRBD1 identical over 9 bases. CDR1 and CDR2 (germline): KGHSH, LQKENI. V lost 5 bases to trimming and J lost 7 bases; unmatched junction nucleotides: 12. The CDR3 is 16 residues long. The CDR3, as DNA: TGTGCCAGCTCATCCACAGGGGGCTGGTCCGGCAACATTCAGTACTTC. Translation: CASSSTGGWSGNIQYF.

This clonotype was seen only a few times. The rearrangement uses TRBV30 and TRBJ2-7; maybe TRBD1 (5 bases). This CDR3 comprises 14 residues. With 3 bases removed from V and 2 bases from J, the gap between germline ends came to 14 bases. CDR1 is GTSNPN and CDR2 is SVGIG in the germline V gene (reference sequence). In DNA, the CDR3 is TGTGCCTGGAGAGGGGATAGGAGAACCTACGAGCAGTACTTC. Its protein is CAWRGDRRTYEQYF. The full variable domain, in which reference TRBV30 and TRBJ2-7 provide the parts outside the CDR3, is SQTIHQWPATLVQPVGSPLSLECTVEGTSNPNLYWYRQAAGRGLQLLFYSVGIGQISSEVPQNLSASRPQDRQFILSSKKLLLSDSGFYLCAWRGDRRTYEQYFGPGTRLTVT.

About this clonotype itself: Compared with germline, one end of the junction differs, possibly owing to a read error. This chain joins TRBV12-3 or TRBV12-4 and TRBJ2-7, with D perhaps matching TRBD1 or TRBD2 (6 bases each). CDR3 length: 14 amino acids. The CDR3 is CASSFGGPSCEQYF. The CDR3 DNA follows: TGTGCCAGCAGTTTTGGGGGGCCCTCCTGCGAGCAGTACTTC.

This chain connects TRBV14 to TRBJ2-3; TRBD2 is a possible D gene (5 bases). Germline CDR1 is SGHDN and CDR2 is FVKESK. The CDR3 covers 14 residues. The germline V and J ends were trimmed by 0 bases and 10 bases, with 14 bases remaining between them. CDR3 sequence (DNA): TGTGCCAGCAGCCAAGAAGTCTCGAGGGTTTCGCAGTATTTT. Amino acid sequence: CASSQEVSRVSQYF.

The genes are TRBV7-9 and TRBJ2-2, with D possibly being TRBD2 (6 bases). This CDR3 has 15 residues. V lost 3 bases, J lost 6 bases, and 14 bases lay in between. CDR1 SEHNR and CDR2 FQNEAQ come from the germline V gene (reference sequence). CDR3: CASSFGGAPAGELFF. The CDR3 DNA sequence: TGTGCCAGCAGCTTCGGCGGGGCGCCGGCCGGGGAGCTGTTTTTT.

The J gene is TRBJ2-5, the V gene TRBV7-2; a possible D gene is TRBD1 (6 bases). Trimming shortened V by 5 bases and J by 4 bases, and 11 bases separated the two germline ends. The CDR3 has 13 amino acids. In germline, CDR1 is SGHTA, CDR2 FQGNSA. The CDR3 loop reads CASSTQGPETQYF. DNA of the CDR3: TGTGCCAGCAGCACACAGGGTCCAGAGACCCAGTACTTC.

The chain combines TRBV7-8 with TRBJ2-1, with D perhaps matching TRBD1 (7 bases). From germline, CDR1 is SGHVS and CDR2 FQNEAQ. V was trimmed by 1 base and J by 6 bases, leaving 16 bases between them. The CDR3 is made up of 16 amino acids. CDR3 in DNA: TGTGCCAGCAGCTTAGGGGACAGCATGCGGGGCAATGAGCAGTTCTTC. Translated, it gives CASSLGDSMRGNEQFF.

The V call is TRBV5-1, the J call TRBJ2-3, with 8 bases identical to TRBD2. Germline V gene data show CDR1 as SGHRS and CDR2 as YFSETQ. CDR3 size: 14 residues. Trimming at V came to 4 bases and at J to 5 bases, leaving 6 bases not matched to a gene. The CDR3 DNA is TGCGCCAGCAGCATAACAGCGGGGGAAGATACGCAGTATTTT. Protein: CASSITAGEDTQYF.

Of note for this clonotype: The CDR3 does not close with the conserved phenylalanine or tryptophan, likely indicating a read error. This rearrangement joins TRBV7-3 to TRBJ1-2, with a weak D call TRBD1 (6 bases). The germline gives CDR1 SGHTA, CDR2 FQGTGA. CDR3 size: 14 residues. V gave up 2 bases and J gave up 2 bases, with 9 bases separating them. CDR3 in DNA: TGTGCCAGCAGCTTAGGAACAGGGAACTATGGCTACACCCTC. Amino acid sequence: CASSLGTGNYGYTL.

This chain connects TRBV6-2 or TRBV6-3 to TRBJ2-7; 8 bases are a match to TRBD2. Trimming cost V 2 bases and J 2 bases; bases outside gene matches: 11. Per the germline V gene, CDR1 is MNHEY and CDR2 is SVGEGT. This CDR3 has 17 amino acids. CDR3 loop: CASSYPRTGGPTYEQYF. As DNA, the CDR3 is TGTGCCAGCAGTTACCCTCGGACGGGAGGGCCGACCTACGAGCAGTACTTC.

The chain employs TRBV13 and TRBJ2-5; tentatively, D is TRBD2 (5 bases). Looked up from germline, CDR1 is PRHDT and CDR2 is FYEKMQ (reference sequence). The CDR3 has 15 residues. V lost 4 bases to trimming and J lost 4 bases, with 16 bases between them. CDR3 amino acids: CASSSGNGEGETQYF. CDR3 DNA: TGTGCCAGCAGCTCCGGTAACGGGGAAGGAGAGACCCAGTACTTC. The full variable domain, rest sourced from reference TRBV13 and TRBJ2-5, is AAGVIQSPRHLIKEKRETATLKCYPIPRHDTVYWYQQGPGQDPQFLISFYEKMQSDKGSIPDRFSAQQFSDYHSELNMSSLELGDSALYFCASSSGNGEGETQYFGPGTRLLVL.

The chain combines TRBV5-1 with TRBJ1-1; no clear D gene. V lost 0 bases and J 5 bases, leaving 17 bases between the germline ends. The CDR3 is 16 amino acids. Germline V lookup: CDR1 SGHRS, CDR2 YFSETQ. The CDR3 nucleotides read TGCGCCAGCAGCTTGGTACCAAGGGCTTTGGATACTGAAGCTTTCTTT. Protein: CASSLVPRALDTEAFF.

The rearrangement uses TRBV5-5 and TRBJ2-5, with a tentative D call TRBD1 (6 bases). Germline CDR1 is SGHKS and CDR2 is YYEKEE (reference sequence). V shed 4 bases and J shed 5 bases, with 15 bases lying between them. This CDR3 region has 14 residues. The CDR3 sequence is CASSPVGGVETQYF. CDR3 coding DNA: TGTGCCAGCAGCCCCGTAGGGGGTGTGGAGACCCAGTACTTC.

CDR3 coding DNA: TGTGCCAGCATCCCCGGGACAGGGACCAACAATGAGCAGTTCTTC. Translation: CASIPGTGTNNEQFF. The chain has TRBV27 and TRBJ2-1; 9 nucleotides align to TRBD1. The CDR3 runs 15 residues. Germline V gives CDR1 MNHEY, CDR2 SMNVEV (reference sequence). J was trimmed by 5 bases and V by 7 bases; bases with no gene match: 9.